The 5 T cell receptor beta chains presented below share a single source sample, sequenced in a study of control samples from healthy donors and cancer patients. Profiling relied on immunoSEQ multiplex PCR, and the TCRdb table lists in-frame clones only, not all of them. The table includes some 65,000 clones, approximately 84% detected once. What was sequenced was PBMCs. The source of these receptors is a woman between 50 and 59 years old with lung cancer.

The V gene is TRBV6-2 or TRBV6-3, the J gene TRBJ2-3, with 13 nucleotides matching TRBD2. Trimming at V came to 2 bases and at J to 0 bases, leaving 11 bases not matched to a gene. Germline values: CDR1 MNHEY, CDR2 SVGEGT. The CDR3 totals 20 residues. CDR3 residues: CASSYPGLAGEYYSTDTQYF. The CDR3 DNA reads TGTGCCAGCAGTTACCCCGGACTAGCGGGGGAATATTATAGCACAGATACGCAGTATTTT.

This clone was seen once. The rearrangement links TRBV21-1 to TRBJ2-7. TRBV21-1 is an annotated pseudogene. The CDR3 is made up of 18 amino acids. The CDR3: CASSEKRSGDRTFYEQYF. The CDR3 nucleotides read TGTGCCAGCAGCGAAAAGCGGTCGGGAGACAGGACCTTCTACGAGCAGTACTTC.

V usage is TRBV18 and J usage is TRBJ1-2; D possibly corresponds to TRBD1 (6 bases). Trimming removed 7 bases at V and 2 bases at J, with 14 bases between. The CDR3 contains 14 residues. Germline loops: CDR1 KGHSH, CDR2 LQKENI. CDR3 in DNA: TGTGCCAGCTACGCCGGGGGGCGCAACTATGGCTACACCTTC. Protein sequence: CASYAGGRNYGYTF.

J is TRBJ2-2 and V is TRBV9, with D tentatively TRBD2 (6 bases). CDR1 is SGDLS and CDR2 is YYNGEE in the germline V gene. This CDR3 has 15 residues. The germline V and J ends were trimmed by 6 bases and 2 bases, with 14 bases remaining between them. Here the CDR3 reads CASNPWRVNTGELFF. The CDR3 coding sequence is TGTGCCAGCAATCCTTGGAGGGTTAACACCGGGGAGCTGTTTTTT.

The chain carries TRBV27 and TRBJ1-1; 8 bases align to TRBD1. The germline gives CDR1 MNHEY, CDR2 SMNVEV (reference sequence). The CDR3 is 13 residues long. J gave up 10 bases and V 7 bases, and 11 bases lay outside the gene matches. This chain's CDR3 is CASMGIGQGRAFF. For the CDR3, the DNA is TGTGCCAGCATGGGAATCGGACAGGGCAGAGCTTTCTTT.